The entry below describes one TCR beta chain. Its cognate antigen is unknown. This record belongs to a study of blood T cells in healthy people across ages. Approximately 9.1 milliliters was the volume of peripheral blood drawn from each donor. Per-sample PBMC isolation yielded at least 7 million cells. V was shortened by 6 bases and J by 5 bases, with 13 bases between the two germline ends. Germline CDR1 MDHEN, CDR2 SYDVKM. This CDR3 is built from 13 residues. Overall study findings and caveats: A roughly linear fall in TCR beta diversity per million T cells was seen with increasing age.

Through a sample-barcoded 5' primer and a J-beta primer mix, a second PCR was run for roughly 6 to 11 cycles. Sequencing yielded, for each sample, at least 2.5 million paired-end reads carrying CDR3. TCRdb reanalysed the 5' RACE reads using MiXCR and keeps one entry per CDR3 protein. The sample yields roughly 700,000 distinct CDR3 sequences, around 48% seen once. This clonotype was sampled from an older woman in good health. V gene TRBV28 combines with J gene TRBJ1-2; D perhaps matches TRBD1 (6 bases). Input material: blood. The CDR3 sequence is CASRAGAGYGYTF. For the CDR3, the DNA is TGTGCCAGCAGGGCAGGGGCCGGGTATGGCTACACCTTC.